The 27 T cell receptor beta chains below all came from one sample that was sequenced in a study of sequential checkpoint blockade in melanoma. TCRdb keeps only in-frame clones here, not all; method: immunoSEQ multiplex PCR. The sample carries more than 15,000 clones, about two thirds recorded once. Treatment denoted: randomized to nivolumab then ipilimumab (arm A) or the reverse (arm B). Sequences were derived from CD8+ T cells sorted from blood (inferred from file names), sampled from a patient given nivolumab and ipilimumab in sequence. The receptors shown here come from a human donor with melanoma.

V is TRBV6-1 and J is TRBJ1-2, with TRBD1 matching over 7 bases. The V gene end was trimmed by 5 bases and the J gene end by 8 bases; junction bases not matched to a gene: 11. The CDR3 extends over 14 amino acids. Germline values: CDR1 MNHNS, CDR2 SASEGT. The CDR3 reads CASSSQGGAEGYTF. The CDR3 nucleotides are TGTGCCAGCAGTTCCCAAGGGGGCGCGGAGGGCTACACCTTC.

This clone was seen a single time. V is TRBV6-5 and J is TRBJ1-5; 9 bases are shared with TRBD1. Trimming took 6 bases from V and 7 from J; bases not matched to a gene: 7. Germline assignment: CDR1 MNHEY and CDR2 SVGAGI. CDR3 length equals 14 residues. The CDR3 is CASRQGQGNQPQHF. The CDR3 region has the DNA TGTGCCAGCAGACAGGGACAGGGAAACCAGCCCCAGCATTTT.

In this sample, this clone turned up a few times. The chain uses TRBV11-3 and TRBJ2-3; 8 bases fit TRBD1. Germline V lookup: CDR1 SGHNT, CDR2 YENEEA. The CDR3 consists of 16 residues. V lost 5 bases and J lost 6; bases outside the gene matches: 13. The CDR3 DNA sequence: TGTGCCAGCAGCACCCTTTCCGGACAGGGCCCGGATACGCAGTATTTT. Its translation is CASSTLSGQGPDTQYF. The full variable domain, in which reference TRBV11-3 and TRBJ2-3 provide the parts outside the CDR3, is EAGVVQSPRYKIIEKKQPVAFWCNPISGHNTLYWYLQNLGQGPELLIRYENEEAVDDSQLPKDRFSAERLKGVDSTLKIQPAELGDSAVYLCASSTLSGQGPDTQYFGPGTRLTVL.

This clone occurred a few times. The V call is TRBV27, the J call TRBJ2-7; D call uncertain. The CDR3 consists of 13 residues. The germline V and J ends were trimmed by 2 bases and 3 bases, with 8 bases remaining between them. Per the germline V gene, CDR1 is MNHEY and CDR2 is SMNVEV (reference sequence). The CDR3: CASSLAANYEQYF. CDR3 nucleotides: TGTGCCAGCAGTTTAGCGGCAAACTACGAGCAGTACTTC.

This clone was counted between two and nine times. The chain carries TRBV7-9 and TRBJ2-7; maybe TRBD1 (6 bases). The germline V and J ends were trimmed by 8 bases and 2 bases, with 22 bases remaining between them. Germline CDR1 is SEHNR and CDR2 is FQNEAQ (reference sequence). The CDR3 contains 16 residues. CDR3 in amino acids: CASSPSQGRMTYEQYF. The CDR3 DNA is TGTGCCAGCTCCCCCTCCCAGGGGCGGATGACCTACGAGCAGTACTTC.

This clone was observed a few times. A junction boundary mismatches the germline segment, possibly from a read error. The chain combines TRBV7-6 with TRBJ2-1; D remains unclear. Germline V CDR1 and CDR2: SGHVS, FNYEAQ. The CDR3 extends over 13 amino acids. CDR3 sequence (DNA): TGCGCCAGCAGCCAAGCTCTGGACAATGAGCAGTTCTTC. It specifies CASSQALDNEQFF.

This clone is judged medium-sized. V is TRBV7-9 and J is TRBJ2-7, with TRBD2 matching 13 bases. This CDR3 is built from 19 residues. The V and J ends lost 4 bases and 0 bases, in that order; junction bases with no gene match: 12. Per the germline V gene, CDR1 is SEHNR and CDR2 is FQNEAQ (reference sequence). The chain's CDR3 is CASSSGTSGDLTVSYEQYV. CDR3 nucleotides: TGTGCCAGCAGCTCCGGGACTAGCGGGGATTTGACTGTCTCCTACGAGCAGTACGTC.

The chain has TRBV7-3 and TRBJ2-7; TRBD2 might be the D (6 bases). Germline CDR1 and CDR2: SGHTA and FQGTGA. CDR3 size: 14 residues. V lost 5 bases and J 2 bases, leaving 13 bases between the germline ends. This CDR3 is CASSLGTFPYEQYF. The CDR3 DNA follows: TGTGCCAGCAGCCTAGGGACTTTTCCCTACGAGCAGTACTTC.

This clone was seen a few times. The gene calls are TRBV19 and TRBJ1-4, with a tentative D call TRBD1 (5 bases). Trimming cost V 5 bases and J 8 bases, with 18 bases left between them. Germline CDR1 and CDR2: LNHDA and SQIVND (reference sequence). CDR3 length equals 15 residues. This CDR3 reads CASSELSGYDEKLFF. CDR3 in DNA: TGTGCCAGTAGTGAACTGTCAGGGTATGACGAAAAACTGTTTTTT.

This chain links TRBV28 with TRBJ1-2, with 10 positions matching TRBD1. V was pared by 5 bases and J by 5 bases, with 8 bases of the junction left unmatched. Germline V gene data show CDR1 as MDHEN and CDR2 as SYDVKM. This CDR3 spans 15 amino acids. The CDR3 coding sequence is TGTGCCAGCAGTACCATGACAGGGGGCCTTTATGGCTACACCTTC. Protein: CASSTMTGGLYGYTF.

The genes are TRBV7-8 and TRBJ2-6, with a weak D call TRBD1 (6 bases). V was clipped by 6 bases and J by 5 bases, with 14 bases between them. The germline V gene has CDR1 SGHVS and CDR2 FQNEAQ. The CDR3 consists of 15 residues. The CDR3 sequence: CASRRFRGRANVLTF. DNA of the CDR3: TGTGCCAGCAGAAGATTCAGGGGTAGGGCCAACGTCCTGACTTTC.

The gene calls are TRBV10-1 and TRBJ1-4; possibly TRBD1 for D (5 bases). Trimming pared 5 bases from V and 8 bases from J, leaving 15 bases between. Per the germline V gene, CDR1 is WNHNN and CDR2 is SYGVQD (reference sequence). CDR3 length: 14 amino acids. The CDR3 region has the DNA TGCGCCAGCAGTTATCTGGGGGGGGAAGAAAAACTGTTTTTT. Translation gives CASSYLGGEEKLFF.

V and J are TRBV27 and TRBJ2-7; 10 positions match TRBD1. CDR1 and CDR2 from the germline V gene are MNHEY and SMNVEV (reference sequence). The CDR3 covers 14 residues. The junction had 7 bases not matched to a gene; V was cut back by 3 bases and J by 8 bases. CDR3 protein: CASSLDRGGRKQYF. The CDR3, as DNA: TGTGCCAGCAGTTTGGACAGGGGGGGTAGAAAGCAGTACTTC.

In its sample, this clone was seen a few times. The chain joins TRBV2 to TRBJ1-2, with 7 bases identical to TRBD1. Germline lookup yields CDR1 SNHLY and CDR2 FYNNEI. J lost 4 bases, V lost 7 bases, and 9 bases had no gene match. The CDR3 covers 14 residues. The CDR3 spells CASKGQQLPYGYTF. The CDR3 DNA is TGTGCCAGCAAGGGACAGCAATTGCCCTATGGCTACACCTTC.

The chain has TRBV5-4 and TRBJ2-7; 7 positions agree with TRBD2. Germline-derived CDR1 and CDR2 are SGHNT and YYREEE (reference sequence). This CDR3 region has 14 residues. The V gene end was trimmed by 2 bases and the J gene end by 4 bases; junction bases not matched to a gene: 6. The CDR3 coding sequence is TGTGCCAGCAGCTTAAAGCGGGGAATTTACGAGCAGTACTTC. Translated: CASSLKRGIYEQYF.

The gene calls are TRBV11-1 and TRBJ2-3; TRBD1 matches at 9 bases. V trimming: 5 bases; J trimming: 2 bases; junction bases outside the gene matches: 5. This CDR3 contains 15 residues. Germline CDR1 is SGHAT and CDR2 is FQDESV (reference sequence). CDR3 bases: TGTGCCAGCAGCAGGGACAGGGCGCACACAGATACGCAGTATTTT. As protein: CASSRDRAHTDTQYF.

V is TRBV27 and J is TRBJ2-7; D is possibly TRBD2 (7 bases). There are 16 residues in the CDR3. CDR1 is MNHEY, CDR2 SMNVEV, per germline (reference sequence). Trimming took 2 bases from V and 1 from J, leaving 15 bases between them. The CDR3 sequence is CASSLRGGGSSYEQYF. CDR3 DNA: TGTGCCAGCAGTTTAAGGGGAGGGGGTAGTTCCTACGAGCAGTACTTC.

J is TRBJ1-4 and V is TRBV4-1, with D perhaps matching TRBD1 (6 bases). The CDR3 extends over 15 amino acids. V lost 5 bases and J lost 2, with 12 bases in between. The V gene's germline CDR1 is MGHRA and CDR2 YSYEKL. The CDR3 sequence: CASSTGHPTNEKLFF. The CDR3 bases are TGCGCCAGCAGCACGGGACACCCCACTAATGAAAAACTGTTTTTT.

The chain employs TRBV7-6 and TRBJ2-3, with 12 bases matching TRBD2. V dropped 2 bases and J dropped 6; count of bases not matched to a gene: 3. The CDR3 has 15 residues. Germline-derived CDR1 and CDR2 are SGHVS and FNYEAQ. The CDR3, as DNA: TGTGCCAGCAGCTTAATACTAGCGGGGGGCGATACGCAGTATTTT. It codes for CASSLILAGGDTQYF.

A few counts support this clone. The gene calls are TRBV19 and TRBJ1-1; TRBD1 matches at 8 bases. The CDR3 consists of 17 residues. V was clipped by 5 bases and J by 0 bases; unmatched bases: 11. Germline V gene lookup returns CDR1 LNHDA and CDR2 SQIVND (reference sequence). CDR3 DNA sequence: TGTGCCAGTAGTGCCGAAGACAGGGGTCAAATGAACACTGAAGCTTTCTTT. This translates into CASSAEDRGQMNTEAFF.

The chain couples TRBV9 to TRBJ2-3, with D possibly matching TRBD2 (6 bases). This CDR3 region has 15 residues. V lost 4 bases, J lost 5 bases, and 17 bases lay in between. The germline gives CDR1 SGDLS, CDR2 YYNGEE. CDR3 in DNA: TGTGCCAGCAGCCCCTGGACTACGGGGGAAGATACGCAGTATTTT. Protein product: CASSPWTTGEDTQYF. Full variable domain (rest looked up from reference TRBV9 and TRBJ2-3): DSGVTQTPKHLITATGQRVTLRCSPRSGDLSVYWYQQSLDQGLQFLIQYYNGEERAKGNILERFSAQQFPDLHSELNLSSLELGDSALYFCASSPWTTGEDTQYFGPGTRLTVL.

In this sample, this clone turned up a few times. The V and J genes are TRBV7-8 and TRBJ1-1; D gene uncertain. Trimming took off 5 bases at V and 0 bases at J, with 7 bases between the two ends. CDR3 size: 13 residues. Germline lookup yields CDR1 SGHVS and CDR2 FQNEAQ. The CDR3 here is CASSLSLNTEAFF. Written as DNA, the CDR3 is TGTGCCAGCAGCCTCTCGTTGAACACTGAAGCTTTCTTT. The full variable domain, in which reference TRBV7-8 and TRBJ1-1 provide the parts outside the CDR3, is GAGVSQSPRYKVAKRGQDVALRCDPISGHVSLFWYQQALGQGPEFLTYFQNEAQLDKSGLPSDRFFAERPEGSVSTLKIQRTQQEDSAVYLCASSLSLNTEAFFGQGTRLTVV.

The V and J genes are TRBV18 and TRBJ2-7, with D perhaps matching TRBD1 (6 bases). The germline CDR1 and CDR2 sequences are KGHSH and LQKENI. There are 15 residues in the CDR3. V lost 2 bases, J lost 3 bases, and 14 bases lay in between. CDR3 bases: TGTGCCAGCTCACCATCAGGCACAGGGCTCTACGAGCAGTACTTC. This codes for CASSPSGTGLYEQYF. The whole variable domain, filled in from reference TRBV18 and TRBJ2-7, reads NAGVMQNPRHLVRRRGQEARLRCSPMKGHSHVYWYRQLPEEGLKFMVYLQKENIIDESGMPKERFSAEFPKEGPSILRIQQVVRGDSAAYFCASSPSGTGLYEQYFGPGTRLTVT.

This clone showed up just once. The gene calls are TRBV4-3 and TRBJ2-5; 11 bases fit TRBD2. The CDR3 contains 15 residues. The germline CDR1 and CDR2 sequences are LGHNA and YSLEER. V shed 5 bases, J shed 1 base, and the junction held 3 bases outside the gene matches. The CDR3 DNA reads as TGCGCCAGCAGCGAGGGACTAGCGGTCCAAGAGACCCAGTACTTC. It translates to CASSEGLAVQETQYF.

This clone was counted a few times. This chain uses TRBV13 with TRBJ1-2; 8 bases align to TRBD1. The V and J ends lost 4 bases and 5 bases, in that order; junction bases with no gene match: 6. The CDR3 runs 14 residues. Germline values: CDR1 PRHDT, CDR2 FYEKMQ (reference sequence). CDR3 residues: CASSSGTGGYGYTF. The CDR3, as DNA: TGTGCCAGCAGCTCAGGAACAGGGGGGTATGGCTACACCTTC.

The chain links TRBV7-9 to TRBJ2-1; D gene unclear. CDR1 is SEHNR and CDR2 is FQNEAQ in the germline V gene (reference sequence). V lost 0 bases, J lost 6 bases, and 6 bases lay in between. This CDR3 has 13 residues. The CDR3 coding sequence is TGTGCCAGCAGCTTAGCTACTCCCAATGAGCAGTTCTTC. Encoded protein: CASSLATPNEQFF.

The rearrangement links TRBV28 to TRBJ2-2; no definite D call. Trimming cost V 7 bases and J 6 bases, with 12 bases left between them. The CDR3 contains 13 residues. Germline assignment: CDR1 MDHEN and CDR2 SYDVKM. The CDR3 is CASNPGNAGELFF. Written as DNA, the CDR3 is TGTGCCAGCAACCCCGGTAACGCCGGGGAGCTGTTTTTT.